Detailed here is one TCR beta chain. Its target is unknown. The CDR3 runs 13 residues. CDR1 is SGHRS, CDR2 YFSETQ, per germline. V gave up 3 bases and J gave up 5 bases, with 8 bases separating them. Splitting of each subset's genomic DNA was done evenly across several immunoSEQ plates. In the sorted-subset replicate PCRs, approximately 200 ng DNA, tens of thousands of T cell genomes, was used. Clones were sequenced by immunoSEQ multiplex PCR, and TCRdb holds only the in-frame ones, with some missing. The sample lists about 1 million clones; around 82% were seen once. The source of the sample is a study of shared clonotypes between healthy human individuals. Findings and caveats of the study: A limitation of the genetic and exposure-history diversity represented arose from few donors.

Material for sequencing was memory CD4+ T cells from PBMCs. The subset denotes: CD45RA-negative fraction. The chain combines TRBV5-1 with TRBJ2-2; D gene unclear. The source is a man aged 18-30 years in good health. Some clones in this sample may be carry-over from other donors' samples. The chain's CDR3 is CASSSVFTGELFF. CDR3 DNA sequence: TGCGCCAGCAGCTCCGTCTTTACCGGGGAGCTGTTTTTT.